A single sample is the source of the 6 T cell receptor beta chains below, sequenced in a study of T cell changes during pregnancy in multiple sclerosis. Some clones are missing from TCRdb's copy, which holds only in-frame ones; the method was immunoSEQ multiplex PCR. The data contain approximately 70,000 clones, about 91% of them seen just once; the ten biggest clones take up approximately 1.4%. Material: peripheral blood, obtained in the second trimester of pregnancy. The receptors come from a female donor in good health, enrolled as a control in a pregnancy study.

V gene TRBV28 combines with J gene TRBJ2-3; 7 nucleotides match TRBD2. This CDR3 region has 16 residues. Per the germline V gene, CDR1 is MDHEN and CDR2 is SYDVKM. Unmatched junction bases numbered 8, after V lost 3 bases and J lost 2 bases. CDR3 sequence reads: CASSLYTSDSTDTQYF. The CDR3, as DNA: TGTGCCAGCAGTTTGTATACTAGCGACTCCACAGATACGCAGTATTTT. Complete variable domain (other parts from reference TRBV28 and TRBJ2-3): DVKVTQSSRYLVKRTGEKVFLECVQDMDHENMFWYRQDPGLGLRLIYFSYDVKMKEKGDIPEGYSVSREKKERFSLILESASTNQTSMYLCASSLYTSDSTDTQYFGPGTRLTVL.

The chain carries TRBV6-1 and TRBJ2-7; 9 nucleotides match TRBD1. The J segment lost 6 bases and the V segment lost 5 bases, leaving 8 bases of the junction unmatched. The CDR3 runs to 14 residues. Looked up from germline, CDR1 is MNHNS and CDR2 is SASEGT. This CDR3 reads CASSSRQGQGEQYF. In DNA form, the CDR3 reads TGTGCCAGCAGTTCGAGACAGGGACAGGGCGAGCAGTACTTC.

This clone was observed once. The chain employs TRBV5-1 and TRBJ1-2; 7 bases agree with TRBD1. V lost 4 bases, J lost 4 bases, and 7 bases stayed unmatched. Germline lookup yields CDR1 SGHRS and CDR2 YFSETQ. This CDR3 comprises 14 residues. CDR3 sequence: CASSPGTDLYGYTF. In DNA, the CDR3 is TGCGCCAGCAGCCCCGGGACAGACCTCTATGGCTACACCTTC.

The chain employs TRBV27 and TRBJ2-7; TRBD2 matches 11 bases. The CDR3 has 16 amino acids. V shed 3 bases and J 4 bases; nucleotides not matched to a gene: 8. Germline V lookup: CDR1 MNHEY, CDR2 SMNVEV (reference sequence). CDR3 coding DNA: TGTGCCAGCAGTTTTACCCAGGGACTAGCGGCGTACGAGCAGTACTTC. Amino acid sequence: CASSFTQGLAAYEQYF.

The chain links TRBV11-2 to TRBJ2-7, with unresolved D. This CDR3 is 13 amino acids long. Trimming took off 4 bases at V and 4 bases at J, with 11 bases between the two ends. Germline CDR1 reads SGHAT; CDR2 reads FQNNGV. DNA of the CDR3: TGTGCCAGCAGCTACCTACCCCCATACGAGCAGTACTTC. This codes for CASSYLPPYEQYF.

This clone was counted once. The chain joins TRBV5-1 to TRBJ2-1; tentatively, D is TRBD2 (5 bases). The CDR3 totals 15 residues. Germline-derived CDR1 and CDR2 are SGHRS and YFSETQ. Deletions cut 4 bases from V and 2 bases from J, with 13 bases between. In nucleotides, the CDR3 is TGCGCCAGCAGCCCGGGGTCAGAGACCTACAATGAGCAGTTCTTC. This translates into CASSPGSETYNEQFF. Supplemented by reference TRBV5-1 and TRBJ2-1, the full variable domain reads KAGVTQTPRYLIKTRGQQVTLSCSPISGHRSVSWYQQTPGQGLQFLFEYFSETQRNKGNFPGRFSGRQFSNSRSEMNVSTLELGDSALYLCASSPGSETYNEQFFGPGTRLTVL.